This T cell receptor (beta chain) is from a study of radiation and T cells in renal cell carcinoma. Time point here: blood 2 weeks post-SBRT. As for treatment: 15 Gy SBRT to primary tumor, nephrectomy 4 weeks later. This CDR3 contains 15 residues. V lost 0 bases to trimming and J lost 0 bases, with 6 bases between them. The germline V gene has CDR1 MGHRA and CDR2 YSYEKL. The method was immunoSEQ multiplex PCR; TCRdb's version includes in-frame clones alone and lacks a portion of them. Of 100,000 to 150,000 clones listed, around 81% are singletons. The material was blood, obtained from a patient whose treatment included radiotherapy and nephrectomy. The J gene is TRBJ1-3, the V gene TRBV4-1; no definite D call. This TCR derives from a man aged 50-60 years with renal cell carcinoma. Here the CDR3 reads CASSQDPSSGNTIYF. The CDR3 nucleotides are TGCGCCAGCAGCCAAGACCCAAGCTCTGGAAACACCATATATTTT.